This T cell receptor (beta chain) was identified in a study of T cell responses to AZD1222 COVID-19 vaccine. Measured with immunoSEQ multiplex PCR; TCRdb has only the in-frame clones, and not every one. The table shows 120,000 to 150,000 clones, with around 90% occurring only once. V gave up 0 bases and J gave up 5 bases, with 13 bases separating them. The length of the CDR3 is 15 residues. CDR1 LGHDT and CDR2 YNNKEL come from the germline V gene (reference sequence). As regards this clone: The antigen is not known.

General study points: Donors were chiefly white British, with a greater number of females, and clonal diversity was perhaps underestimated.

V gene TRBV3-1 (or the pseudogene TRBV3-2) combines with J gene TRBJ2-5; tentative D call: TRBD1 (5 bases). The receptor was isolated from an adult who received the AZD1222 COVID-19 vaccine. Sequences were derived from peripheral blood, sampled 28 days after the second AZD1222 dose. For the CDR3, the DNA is TGTGCCAGCAGCCAAGATCCTGGGCCAGGGGAGACCCAGTACTTC. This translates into CASSQDPGPGETQYF.